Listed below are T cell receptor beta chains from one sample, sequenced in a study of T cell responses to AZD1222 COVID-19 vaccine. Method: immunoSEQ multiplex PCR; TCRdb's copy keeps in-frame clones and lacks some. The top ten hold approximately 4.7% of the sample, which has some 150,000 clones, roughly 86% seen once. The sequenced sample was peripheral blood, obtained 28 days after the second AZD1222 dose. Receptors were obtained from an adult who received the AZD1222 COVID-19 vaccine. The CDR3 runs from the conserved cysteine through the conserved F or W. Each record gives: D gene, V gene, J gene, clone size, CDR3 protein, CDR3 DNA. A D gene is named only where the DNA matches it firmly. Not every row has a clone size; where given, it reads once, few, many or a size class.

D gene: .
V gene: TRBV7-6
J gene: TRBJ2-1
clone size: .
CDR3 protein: CASSLGVALSYNEQFF
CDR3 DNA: TGTGCCAGCAGCTTAGGAGTAGCGTTATCCTACAATGAGCAGTTCTTC

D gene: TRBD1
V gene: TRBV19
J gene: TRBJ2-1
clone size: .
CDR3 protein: CASRGLAGGREFF
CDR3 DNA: TGTGCCAGTAGGGGGTTAGCAGGGGGCCGGGAGTTCTTC

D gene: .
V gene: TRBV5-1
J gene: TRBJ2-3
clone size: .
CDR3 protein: CASSQSPDRRPSTDTQYF
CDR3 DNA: TGCGCCAGCAGCCAAAGTCCGGACAGACGACCTAGCACAGATACGCAGTATTTT

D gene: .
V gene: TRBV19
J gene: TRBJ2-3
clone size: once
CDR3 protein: CASSMGSDTQYF
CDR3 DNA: TGTGCCAGTAGTATGGGGTCAGATACGCAGTATTTT

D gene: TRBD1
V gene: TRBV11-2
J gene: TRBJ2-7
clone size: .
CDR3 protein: CASSQGTAINEQYF
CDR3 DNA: TGTGCCAGCAGCCAAGGGACAGCTATCAACGAGCAGTACTTC

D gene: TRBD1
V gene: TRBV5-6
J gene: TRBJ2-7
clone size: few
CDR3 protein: CASSPTGYEQYF
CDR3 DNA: TGTGCCAGCAGCCCGACAGGGTACGAGCAGTACTTC

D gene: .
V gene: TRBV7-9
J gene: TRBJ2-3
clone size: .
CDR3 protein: CASSLAGKQDDTQYF
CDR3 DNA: TGTGCCAGCAGCTTAGCGGGGAAGCAAGACGATACGCAGTATTTT

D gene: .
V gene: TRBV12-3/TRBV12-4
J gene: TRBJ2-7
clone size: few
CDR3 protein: CASSLSGEQYF
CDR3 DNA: TGTGCCAGCAGTTTATCGGGAGAGCAGTACTTC

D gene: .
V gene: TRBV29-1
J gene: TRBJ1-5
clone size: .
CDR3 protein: CSVGGGVNQPQHF
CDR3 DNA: TGCAGCGTTGGCGGGGGTGTCAATCAGCCCCAGCATTTT

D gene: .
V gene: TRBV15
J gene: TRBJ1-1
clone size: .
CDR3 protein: CATSRDLENTEAFF
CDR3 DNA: TGTGCCACCAGCAGAGATCTGGAGAACACTGAAGCTTTCTTT

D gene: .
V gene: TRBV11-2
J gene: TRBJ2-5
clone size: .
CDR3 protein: CASSPEGGHQETQYF
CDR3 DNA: TGTGCCAGCAGCCCCGAGGGGGGGCACCAAGAGACCCAGTACTTC

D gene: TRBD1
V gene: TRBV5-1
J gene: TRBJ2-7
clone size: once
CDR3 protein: CASSPTGVTYEQYF
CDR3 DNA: TGCGCCAGCAGCCCCACAGGGGTTACCTACGAGCAGTACTTC

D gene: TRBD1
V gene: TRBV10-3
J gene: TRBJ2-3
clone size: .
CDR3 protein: CAISEGQGGTDTQYF
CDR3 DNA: TGTGCCATCAGTGAGGGGCAGGGGGGCACAGATACGCAGTATTTT

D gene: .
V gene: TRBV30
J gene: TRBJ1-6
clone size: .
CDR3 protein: CAWSQGFSPLHF
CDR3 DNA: TGTGCCTGGAGCCAGGGCTTTTCACCCCTCCACTTT

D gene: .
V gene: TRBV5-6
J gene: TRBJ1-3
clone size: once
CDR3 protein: CASSLGGGSYSGNTIYF
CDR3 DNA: TGTGCCAGCAGCTTGGGCGGGGGAAGCTACTCTGGAAACACCATATATTTT

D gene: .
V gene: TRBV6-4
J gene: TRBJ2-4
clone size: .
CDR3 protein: CASSPGVFGIQYF
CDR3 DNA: TGTGCCAGCAGTCCGGGGGTTTTCGGCATTCAGTACTTC